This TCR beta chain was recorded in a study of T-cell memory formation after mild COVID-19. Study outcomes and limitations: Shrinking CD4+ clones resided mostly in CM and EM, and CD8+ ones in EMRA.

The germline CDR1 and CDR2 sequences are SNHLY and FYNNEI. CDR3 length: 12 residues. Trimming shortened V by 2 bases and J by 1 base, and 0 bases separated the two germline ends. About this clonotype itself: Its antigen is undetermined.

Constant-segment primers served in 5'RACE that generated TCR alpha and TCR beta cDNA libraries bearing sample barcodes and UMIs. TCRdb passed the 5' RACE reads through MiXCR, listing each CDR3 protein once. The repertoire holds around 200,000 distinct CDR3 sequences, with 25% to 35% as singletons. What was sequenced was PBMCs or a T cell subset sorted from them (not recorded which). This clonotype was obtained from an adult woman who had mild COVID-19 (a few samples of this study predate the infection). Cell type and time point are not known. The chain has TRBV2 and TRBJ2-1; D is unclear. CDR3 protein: CASSESYNEQFF. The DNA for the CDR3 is TGTGCCAGCAGTGAATCCTACAATGAGCAGTTCTTC.